This record looks at one T cell receptor (beta chain) sequence and its context. The authors spiked synthetic TCR analog templates into each PCR. This table comes from immunoSEQ multiplex PCR, and its TCRdb copy is limited to in-frame clones, with some not included. The sample has 90,000 to 120,000 clones, about 91% seen once. The data derive from a study of PD-L1 blockade in urothelial cancer. As for the study in general: T cell content in blood samples showed a median of 141,255.

Losses at the gene ends were 4 bases for V and 7 bases for J; bases not matched to a gene: 14. Germline CDR1 and CDR2: MNHEY and SVGAGI. CDR3 size: 16 residues. The diagnosis in patients was locally advanced or metastatic urothelial carcinoma. Per patient, between 1 and 8 samples were collected at pretreatment and on-treatment time points. J is TRBJ2-3 and V is TRBV6-5; 7 positions match TRBD2. This specimen was PBMCs, taken around atezolizumab (anti-PD-L1) treatment. The clonotype originates from a woman aged 80 or older with urothelial cancer. This CDR3 is CASSFRDYPPTNTQYF. DNA for the CDR3: TGTGCCAGCAGTTTCCGGGACTACCCTCCCACGAATACGCAGTATTTT.